What follows describes a single TCR beta chain. The data are from a study of OX40 agonist ivuxolimab in advanced cancers. Across the study: Ivuxolimab, which patients received intravenously every 2 weeks, was dosed at 0.01 to 10 mg/kg. The eligibility criteria allowed prior anti-PD-1, anti-PD-L1 or anti-CTLA-4 therapy, and about 40% had some.

J gave up 2 bases and V 4 bases, and 7 bases lay outside the gene matches. The CDR3 has 16 residues. Germline CDR1 reads MNHEY; CDR2 reads SMNVEV (reference sequence). The method was immunoSEQ multiplex PCR; TCRdb's version includes in-frame clones alone and lacks a portion of them. Among about 91,000 clones, 75% to 90% were seen once, and the ten largest hold around 0.21%. Drawing of blood for sampling happened at baseline, at cycle 4 day 1, and at cycle 7 day 1. This sequence joins TRBV27 and TRBJ2-5; 10 positions match TRBD2. This clonotype originated in an adult with an advanced solid tumor such as melanoma, head and neck, liver or kidney cancer. The specimen was CD4+ or CD8+ T cells sorted from blood, collected in a trial of the OX40 agonist ivuxolimab. The CDR3 sequence is CASSSLSGGAQETQYF. The CDR3 DNA reads TGTGCCAGCAGTTCATTGAGCGGGGGGGCGCAAGAGACCCAGTACTTC.